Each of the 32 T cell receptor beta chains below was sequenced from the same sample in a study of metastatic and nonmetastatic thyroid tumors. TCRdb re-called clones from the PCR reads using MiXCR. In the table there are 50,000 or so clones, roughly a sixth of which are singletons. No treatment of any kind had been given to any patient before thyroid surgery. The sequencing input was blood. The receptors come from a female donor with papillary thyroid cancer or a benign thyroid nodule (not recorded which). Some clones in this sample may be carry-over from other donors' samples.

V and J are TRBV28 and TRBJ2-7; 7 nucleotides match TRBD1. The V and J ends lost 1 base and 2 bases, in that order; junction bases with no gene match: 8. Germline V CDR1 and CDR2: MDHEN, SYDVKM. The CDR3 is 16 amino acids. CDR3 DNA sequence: TGTGCCAGCAGTTTATTAGGGGGACAGTGGACCTACGAGCAGTACTTC. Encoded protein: CASSLLGGQWTYEQYF.

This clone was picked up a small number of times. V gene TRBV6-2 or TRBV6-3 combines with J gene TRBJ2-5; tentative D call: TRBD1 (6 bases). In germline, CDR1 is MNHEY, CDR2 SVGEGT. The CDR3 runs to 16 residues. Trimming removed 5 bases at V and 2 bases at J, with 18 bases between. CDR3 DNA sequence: TGTGCCAGCAGTCAATCTCGACAGGTTTGGCAAGAGACCCAGTACTTC. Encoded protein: CASSQSRQVWQETQYF.

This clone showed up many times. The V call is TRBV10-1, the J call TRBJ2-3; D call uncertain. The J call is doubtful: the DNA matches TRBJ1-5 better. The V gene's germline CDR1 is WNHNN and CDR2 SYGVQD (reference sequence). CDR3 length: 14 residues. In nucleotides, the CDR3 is TGCGCCAGCAGTGAGGTGGTTGGCACAGATACGCAGCATTTT. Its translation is CASSEVVGTDTQHF.

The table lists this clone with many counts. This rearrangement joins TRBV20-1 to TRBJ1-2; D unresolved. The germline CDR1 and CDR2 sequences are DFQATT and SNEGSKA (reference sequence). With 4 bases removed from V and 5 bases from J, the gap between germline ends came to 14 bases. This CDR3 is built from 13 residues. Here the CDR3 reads CSAKLPGVYGYTF. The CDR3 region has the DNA TGCAGTGCTAAGCTCCCGGGCGTGTATGGCTACACCTTC.

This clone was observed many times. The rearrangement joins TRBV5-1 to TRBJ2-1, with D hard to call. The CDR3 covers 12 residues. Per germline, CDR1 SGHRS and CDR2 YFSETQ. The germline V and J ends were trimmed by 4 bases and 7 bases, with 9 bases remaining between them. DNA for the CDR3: TGCGCCAGCAGCATAAACTCTAATGAGCAGTTCTTC. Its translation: CASSINSNEQFF. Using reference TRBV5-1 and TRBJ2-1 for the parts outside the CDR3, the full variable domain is KAGVTQTPRYLIKTRGQQVTLSCSPISGHRSVSWYQQTPGQGLQFLFEYFSETQRNKGNFPGRFSGRQFSNSRSEMNVSTLELGDSALYLCASSINSNEQFFGPGTRLTVL.

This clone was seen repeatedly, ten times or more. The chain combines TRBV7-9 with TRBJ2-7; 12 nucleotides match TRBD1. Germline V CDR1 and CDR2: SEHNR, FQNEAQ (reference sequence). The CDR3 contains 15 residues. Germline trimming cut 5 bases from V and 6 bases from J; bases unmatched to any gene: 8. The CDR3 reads CASSPGTGGKTEQYF. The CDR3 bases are TGTGCCAGCAGCCCCGGGACAGGGGGCAAAACCGAGCAGTACTTC.

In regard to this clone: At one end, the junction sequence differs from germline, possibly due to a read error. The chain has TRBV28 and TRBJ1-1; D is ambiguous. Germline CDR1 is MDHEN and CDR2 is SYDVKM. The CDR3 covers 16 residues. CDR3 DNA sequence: TGTGCTAGCAGTTCCCCCTCTGGGATTAGTAGGACTGAAGCTTTCTTT. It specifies CASSSPSGISRTEAFF.

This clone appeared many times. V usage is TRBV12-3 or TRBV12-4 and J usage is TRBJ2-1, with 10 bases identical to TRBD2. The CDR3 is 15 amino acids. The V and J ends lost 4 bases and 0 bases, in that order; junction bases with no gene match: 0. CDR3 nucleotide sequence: TGTGCCAGCAGTTCTAGCGGGGGCTCCTACAATGAGCAGTTCTTC. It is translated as CASSSSGGSYNEQFF.

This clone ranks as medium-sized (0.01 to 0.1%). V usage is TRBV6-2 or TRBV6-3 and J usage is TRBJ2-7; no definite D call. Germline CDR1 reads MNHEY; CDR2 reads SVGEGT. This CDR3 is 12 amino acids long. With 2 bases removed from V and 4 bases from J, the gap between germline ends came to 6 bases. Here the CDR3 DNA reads TGTGCCAGCAGTTACGCGCGGTACGAGCAGTACTTC. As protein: CASSYARYEQYF.

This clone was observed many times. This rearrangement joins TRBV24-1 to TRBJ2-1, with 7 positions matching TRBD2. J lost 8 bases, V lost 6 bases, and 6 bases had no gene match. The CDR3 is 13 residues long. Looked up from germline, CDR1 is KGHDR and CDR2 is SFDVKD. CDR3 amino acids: CATSPREGDEQFF. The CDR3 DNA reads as TGTGCCACCAGTCCCAGGGAGGGCGATGAGCAGTTCTTC.

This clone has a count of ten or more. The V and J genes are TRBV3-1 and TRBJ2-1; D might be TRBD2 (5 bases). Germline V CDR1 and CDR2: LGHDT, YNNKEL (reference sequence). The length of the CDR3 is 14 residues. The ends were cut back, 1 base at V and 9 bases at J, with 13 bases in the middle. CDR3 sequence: CASSQAGYESEQFF. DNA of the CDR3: TGTGCCAGCAGCCAAGCGGGATATGAGAGTGAGCAGTTCTTC.

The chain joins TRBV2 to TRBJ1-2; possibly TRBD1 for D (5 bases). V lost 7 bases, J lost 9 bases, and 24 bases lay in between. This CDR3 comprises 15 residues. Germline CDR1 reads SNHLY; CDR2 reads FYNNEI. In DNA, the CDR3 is TGTGCCAGCAATAAACCCGACAGCGACCTCGGTTGCTACACCTTC. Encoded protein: CASNKPDSDLGCYTF.

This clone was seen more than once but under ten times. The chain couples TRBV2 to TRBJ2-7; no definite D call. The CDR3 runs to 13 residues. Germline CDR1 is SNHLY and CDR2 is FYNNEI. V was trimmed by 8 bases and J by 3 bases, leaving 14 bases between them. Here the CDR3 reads CASVKLSGYEQYF. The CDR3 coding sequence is TGTGCCAGCGTGAAGCTCTCCGGCTACGAGCAGTACTTC.

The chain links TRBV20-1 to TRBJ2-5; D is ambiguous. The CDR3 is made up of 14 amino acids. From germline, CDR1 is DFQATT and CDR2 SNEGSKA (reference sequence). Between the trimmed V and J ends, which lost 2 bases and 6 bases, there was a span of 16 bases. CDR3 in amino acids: CSARRHMEGQTQYF. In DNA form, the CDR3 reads TGCAGTGCTAGACGGCACATGGAAGGACAGACCCAGTACTTC.

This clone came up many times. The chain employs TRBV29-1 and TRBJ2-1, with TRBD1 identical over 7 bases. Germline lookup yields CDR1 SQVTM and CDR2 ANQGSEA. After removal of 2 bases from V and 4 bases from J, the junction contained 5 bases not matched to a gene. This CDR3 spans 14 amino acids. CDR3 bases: TGCAGCGTTGAAACCCCGGACAGGTACAATGAGCAGTTCTTC. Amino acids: CSVETPDRYNEQFF.

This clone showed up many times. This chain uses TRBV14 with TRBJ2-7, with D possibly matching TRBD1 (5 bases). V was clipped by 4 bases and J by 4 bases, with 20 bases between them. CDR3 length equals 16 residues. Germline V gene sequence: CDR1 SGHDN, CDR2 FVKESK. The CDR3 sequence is CASSPRQLQNKYEQYF. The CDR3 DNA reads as TGTGCCAGCAGCCCTAGACAGCTCCAAAACAAATACGAGCAGTACTTC.

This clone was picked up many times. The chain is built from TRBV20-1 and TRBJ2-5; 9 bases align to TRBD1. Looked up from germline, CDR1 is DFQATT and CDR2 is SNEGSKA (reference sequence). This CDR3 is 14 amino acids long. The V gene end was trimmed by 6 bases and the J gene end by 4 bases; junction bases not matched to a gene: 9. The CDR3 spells CSAQLGQGGETQYF. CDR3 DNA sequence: TGCAGTGCACAACTGGGACAGGGAGGAGAGACCCAGTACTTC.

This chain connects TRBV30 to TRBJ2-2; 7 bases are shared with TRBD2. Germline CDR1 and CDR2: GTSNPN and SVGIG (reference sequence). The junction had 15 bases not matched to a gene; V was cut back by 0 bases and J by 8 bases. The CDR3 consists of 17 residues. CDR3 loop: CAWSVLGLQRGLGELFF. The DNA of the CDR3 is TGTGCCTGGAGTGTCCTGGGACTACAAAGGGGTTTAGGGGAGCTGTTTTTT.

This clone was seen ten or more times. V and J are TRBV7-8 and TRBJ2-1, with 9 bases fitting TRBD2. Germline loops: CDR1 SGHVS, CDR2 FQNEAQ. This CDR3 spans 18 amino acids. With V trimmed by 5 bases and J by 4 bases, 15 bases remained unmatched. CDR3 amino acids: CASSLVGREGHFYNEQFF. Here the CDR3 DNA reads TGTGCCAGCAGCCTCGTGGGGCGGGAGGGCCACTTTTACAATGAGCAGTTCTTC.

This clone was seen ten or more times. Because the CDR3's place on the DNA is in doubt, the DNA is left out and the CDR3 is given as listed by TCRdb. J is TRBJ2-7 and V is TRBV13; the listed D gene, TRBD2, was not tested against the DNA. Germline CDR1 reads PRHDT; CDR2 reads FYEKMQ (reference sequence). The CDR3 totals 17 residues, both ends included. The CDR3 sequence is CASSPPLWTSGSDEQYF.

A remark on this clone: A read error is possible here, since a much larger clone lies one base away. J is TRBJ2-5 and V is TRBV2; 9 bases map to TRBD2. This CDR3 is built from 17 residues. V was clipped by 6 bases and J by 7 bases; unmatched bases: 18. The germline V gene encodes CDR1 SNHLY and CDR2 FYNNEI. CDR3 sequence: CASSSDRSGSGRGTQYF. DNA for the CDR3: TGTGCCAGCAGCAGCGACCGTAGCGGGAGCGGGAGAGGGACCCAGTACTTC.

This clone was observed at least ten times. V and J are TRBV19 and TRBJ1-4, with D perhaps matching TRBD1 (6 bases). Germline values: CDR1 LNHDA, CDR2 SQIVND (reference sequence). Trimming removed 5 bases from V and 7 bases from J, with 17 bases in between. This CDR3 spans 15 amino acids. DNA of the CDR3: TGTGCCAGTAGTGTGGAGGGGGAGGTTCGTGAAAAACTGTTTTTT. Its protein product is CASSVEGEVREKLFF.

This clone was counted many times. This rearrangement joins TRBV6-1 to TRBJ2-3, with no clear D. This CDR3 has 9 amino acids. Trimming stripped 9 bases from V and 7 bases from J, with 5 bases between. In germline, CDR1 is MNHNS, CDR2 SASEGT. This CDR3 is CARAHTQYF. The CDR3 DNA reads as TGTGCCAGGGCTCATACGCAGTATTTT.

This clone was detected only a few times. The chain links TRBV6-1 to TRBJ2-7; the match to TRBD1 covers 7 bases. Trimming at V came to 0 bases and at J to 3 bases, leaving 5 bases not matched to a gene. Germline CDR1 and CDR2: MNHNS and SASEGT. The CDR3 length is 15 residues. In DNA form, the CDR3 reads TGTGCCAGCAGTGAAGCCCCGGGACAGATCTACGAGCAGTACTTC. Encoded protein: CASSEAPGQIYEQYF.

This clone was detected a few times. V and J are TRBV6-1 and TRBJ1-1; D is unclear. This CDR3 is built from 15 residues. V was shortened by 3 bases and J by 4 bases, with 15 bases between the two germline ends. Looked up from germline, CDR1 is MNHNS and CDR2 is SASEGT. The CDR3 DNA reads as TGTGCCAGCAGTGAGCGGCGGGGATTATGCACTGAAGCTTTCTTT. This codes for CASSERRGLCTEAFF.

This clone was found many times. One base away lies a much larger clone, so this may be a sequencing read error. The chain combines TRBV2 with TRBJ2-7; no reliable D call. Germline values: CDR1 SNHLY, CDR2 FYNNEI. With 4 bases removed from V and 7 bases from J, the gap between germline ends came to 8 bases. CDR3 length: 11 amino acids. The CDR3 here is CASSGRSEQYF. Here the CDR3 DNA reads TGTGCCAGCAGTGGTCGAAGTGAGCAGTACTTC.

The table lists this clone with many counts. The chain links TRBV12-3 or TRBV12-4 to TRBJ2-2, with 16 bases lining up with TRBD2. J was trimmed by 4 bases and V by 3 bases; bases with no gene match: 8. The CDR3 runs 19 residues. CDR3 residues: CASSLEGLAGGPSTGELFF. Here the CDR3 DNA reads TGTGCCAGCAGTTTGGAGGGACTAGCGGGAGGGCCCAGCACCGGGGAGCTGTTTTTT.

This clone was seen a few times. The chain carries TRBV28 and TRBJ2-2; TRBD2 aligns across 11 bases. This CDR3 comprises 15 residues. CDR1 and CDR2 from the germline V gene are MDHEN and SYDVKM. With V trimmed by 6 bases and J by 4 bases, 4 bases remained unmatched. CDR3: CASSLGTSGTGELFF. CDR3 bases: TGTGCCAGCAGCCTTGGGACTAGCGGCACCGGGGAGCTGTTTTTT.

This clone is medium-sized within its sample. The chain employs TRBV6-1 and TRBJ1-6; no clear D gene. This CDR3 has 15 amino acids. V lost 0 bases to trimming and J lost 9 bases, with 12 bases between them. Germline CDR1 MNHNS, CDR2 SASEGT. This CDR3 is CASSEAGGSSSPLHF. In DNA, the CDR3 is TGTGCCAGCAGTGAAGCAGGCGGGAGTAGTTCACCCCTCCACTTT.

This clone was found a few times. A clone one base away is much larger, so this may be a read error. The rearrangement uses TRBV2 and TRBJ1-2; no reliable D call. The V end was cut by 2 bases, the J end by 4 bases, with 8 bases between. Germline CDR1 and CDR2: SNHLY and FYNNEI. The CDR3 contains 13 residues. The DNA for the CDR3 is TGTGCCAGCAGTGAATGCACTCTCTATGGCTACACCTTC. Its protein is CASSECTLYGYTF.

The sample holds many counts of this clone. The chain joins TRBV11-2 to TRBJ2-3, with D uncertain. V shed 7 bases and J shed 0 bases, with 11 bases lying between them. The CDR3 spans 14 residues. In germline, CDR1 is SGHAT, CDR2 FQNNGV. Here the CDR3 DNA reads TGTGCCAGCAAACCCCCCGAGAGCACAGATACGCAGTATTTT. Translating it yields CASKPPESTDTQYF.

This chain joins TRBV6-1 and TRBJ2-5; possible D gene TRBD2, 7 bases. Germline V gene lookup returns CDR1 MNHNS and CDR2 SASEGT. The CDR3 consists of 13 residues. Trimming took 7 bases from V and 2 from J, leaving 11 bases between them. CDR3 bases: TGTGCCAGCAAGAAGGGGGGGCAAGAGACCCAGTACTTC. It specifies CASKKGGQETQYF.